Each of the 21 T cell receptor beta chains below was sequenced from the same sample in a study of T cell changes during pregnancy in multiple sclerosis. TCRdb's table, derived via immunoSEQ multiplex PCR, lists solely in-frame clones and lacks some. This sample has about 24,000 clones, with around 90% found just once. The material sequenced was CD4+ T cells from peripheral blood mononuclear cells, taken in the first trimester of pregnancy. These receptors were obtained from a female donor in good health, enrolled as a control in a pregnancy study.

This clone was seen a handful of times. This chain connects TRBV6-4 to TRBJ1-1; D remains unclear. CDR3 length: 13 amino acids. The ends were cut back, 6 bases at V and 1 base at J, with 9 bases in the middle. Germline V gene data show CDR1 as MRHNA and CDR2 as SNTAGT. CDR3 sequence (DNA): TGTGCCAGCAGGACCGACACGAACACTGAAGCTTTCTTT. Protein sequence: CASRTDTNTEAFF.

The rearrangement uses TRBV5-4 and TRBJ1-2; 9 nucleotides agree with TRBD1. The germline CDR1 and CDR2 sequences are SGHNT and YYREEE (reference sequence). The CDR3 sequence is 15 residues long. The junction had 7 bases not matched to a gene; V was cut back by 0 bases and J by 7 bases. CDR3 residues: CASSLELQGARGYTF. The DNA of the CDR3 is TGTGCCAGCAGCTTGGAGTTACAGGGGGCGCGTGGCTACACCTTC.

V and J are TRBV4-2 and TRBJ2-3; 10 nucleotides match TRBD2. The junction had 9 bases not matched to a gene; V was cut back by 1 base and J by 2 bases. Germline CDR1 and CDR2: LGHNA and YNFKEQ. The CDR3 has 18 residues. The CDR3 DNA reads TGTGCCAGCAGCCAAGTTCTTTTAGCGGGGGGCCACACAGATACGCAGTATTTT. It translates to CASSQVLLAGGHTDTQYF.

The gene calls are TRBV6-1 and TRBJ2-4; D possibly corresponds to TRBD1 (5 bases). V lost 5 bases and J 4 bases, leaving 12 bases between the germline ends. Germline CDR1 reads MNHNS; CDR2 reads SASEGT. The length of the CDR3 is 14 residues. The CDR3 reads CASSTGRDKNIQYF. The CDR3, as DNA: TGTGCCAGCAGTACTGGCAGGGATAAAAACATTCAGTACTTC.

The chain uses TRBV19 and TRBJ2-1; the match to TRBD1 covers 9 bases. V shed 5 bases, J shed 1 base, and the junction held 3 bases outside the gene matches. CDR3 size: 15 residues. Germline CDR1 is LNHDA and CDR2 is SQIVND (reference sequence). CDR3 sequence reads: CASSVDRGSYNEQFF. The CDR3 DNA sequence: TGTGCCAGTAGTGTGGACAGGGGTTCCTACAATGAGCAGTTCTTC.

The V call is TRBV4-2, the J call TRBJ1-3, with unresolved D. The CDR3 is 15 residues long. With 1 base removed from V and 1 base from J, the gap between germline ends came to 8 bases. CDR1 and CDR2 from the germline V gene are LGHNA and YNFKEQ. CDR3 bases: TGTGCCAGCAGCCAAGTGGGCAGATCTGGAAACACCATATATTTT. Translated, it gives CASSQVGRSGNTIYF.

V and J are TRBV19 and TRBJ2-2, with D possibly TRBD2 on 6 matching bases. V shed 8 bases and J shed 1 base, with 11 bases lying between them. Germline-derived CDR1 and CDR2 are LNHDA and SQIVND (reference sequence). The length of the CDR3 is 14 residues. The CDR3 bases are TGTGCCAGTGTTATGGGGGGGAACACCGGGGAGCTGTTTTTT. Its translation: CASVMGGNTGELFF. Full variable domain (rest looked up from reference TRBV19 and TRBJ2-2): DGGITQSPKYLFRKEGQNVTLSCEQNLNHDAMYWYRQDPGQGLRLIYYSQIVNDFQKGDIAEGYSVSREKKESFPLTVTSAQKNPTAFYLCASVMGGNTGELFFGEGSRLTVL.

The chain links TRBV19 to TRBJ1-1; D unclear. CDR1 is LNHDA, CDR2 SQIVND, per germline (reference sequence). The V and J ends lost 4 bases and 3 bases respectively, with 18 bases between them. The CDR3 contains 16 residues. The CDR3 sequence is CASSSSFLQEDTEAFF. CDR3 coding DNA: TGTGCCAGTAGTAGTTCCTTCCTTCAGGAGGACACTGAAGCTTTCTTT.

The chain couples TRBV11-2 to TRBJ2-1; TRBD2 agrees at 8 bases. The V gene's germline CDR1 is SGHAT and CDR2 FQNNGV. CDR3 length equals 15 residues. V was pared by 6 bases and J by 4 bases, with 8 bases of the junction left unmatched. This CDR3 reads CASRVNTGGYNEQFF. The CDR3 DNA reads as TGTGCCAGCAGAGTAAATACGGGGGGGTACAATGAGCAGTTCTTC.

The chain carries TRBV5-1 and TRBJ1-2; D unclear. Germline V CDR1 and CDR2: SGHRS, YFSETQ. This CDR3 contains 15 residues. V lost 4 bases, J lost 3 bases, and 16 bases lay in between. This CDR3 reads CASSRAGEIDYGYTF. The CDR3 DNA sequence: TGCGCCAGCAGCCGTGCCGGGGAGATTGACTATGGCTACACCTTC.

This clone was found once. The rearrangement joins TRBV29-1 to TRBJ2-3; TRBD2 matches 11 bases. Unmatched junction bases numbered 5, after V lost 0 bases and J lost 6 bases. The CDR3 spans 15 residues. Germline values: CDR1 SQVTM, CDR2 ANQGSEA. CDR3: CSVEEGLAVADTQYF. In DNA form, the CDR3 reads TGCAGCGTTGAAGAGGGACTAGCGGTGGCGGATACGCAGTATTTT.

CDR3 sequence (DNA): TGCGCCAGCAGTCGGGTGAACACTGAAGCTTTCTTT. Its protein is CASSRVNTEAFF. This chain uses TRBV10-2 with TRBJ1-1; no clear D gene. Germline assignment: CDR1 WSHSY and CDR2 SAAADI. This CDR3 is 12 amino acids long. Trimming removed 5 bases from V and 0 bases from J, with 4 bases in between.

The gene calls are TRBV2 and TRBJ2-5, with D perhaps TRBD2 (7 bases). The CDR3 runs to 16 residues. CDR1 is SNHLY and CDR2 is FYNNEI in the germline V gene. The V gene lost 3 bases and the J gene lost 4 bases, with 18 bases spanning the gap. The CDR3 reads CASSETYNREGETQYF. DNA for the CDR3: TGTGCCAGCAGTGAGACCTACAACAGGGAGGGAGAGACCCAGTACTTC. Full variable domain (outside the CDR3, taken from reference TRBV2 and TRBJ2-5): EPEVTQTPSHQVTQMGQEVILRCVPISNHLYFYWYRQILGQKVEFLVSFYNNEISEKSEIFDDQFSVERPDGSNFTLKIRSTKLEDSAMYFCASSETYNREGETQYFGPGTRLLVL.

This chain connects TRBV6-5 to TRBJ1-2; 11 nucleotides agree with TRBD1. The germline CDR1 and CDR2 sequences are MNHEY and SVGAGI. The CDR3 has 14 amino acids. Trimming cost V 4 bases and J 4 bases; bases outside gene matches: 2. CDR3 nucleotide sequence: TGTGCCAGCAGTTGGACAGGGGGCGTCTATGGCTACACCTTC. Protein sequence: CASSWTGGVYGYTF.

Only a few counts were recorded for this clone. The rearrangement joins TRBV15 to TRBJ1-3, with 9 positions matching TRBD1. The germline V gene has CDR1 LNHNV and CDR2 YYDKDF (reference sequence). The CDR3 extends over 16 amino acids. V was pared by 1 base and J by 2 bases, with 3 bases of the junction left unmatched. CDR3 amino acids: CATSRGDRAAGNTIYF. The CDR3 nucleotides read TGTGCCACCAGCAGAGGGGACAGGGCAGCTGGAAACACCATATATTTT.

The chain uses TRBV5-1 and TRBJ2-1; 8 positions match TRBD2. The CDR3 length is 15 residues. Germline-derived CDR1 and CDR2 are SGHRS and YFSETQ. J gave up 5 bases and V 4 bases, and 8 bases lay outside the gene matches. The CDR3 is CASSTSFSGNNEQFF. CDR3 bases: TGCGCCAGCAGCACCTCCTTTAGCGGGAACAATGAGCAGTTCTTC.

The chain recombines TRBV5-1 with TRBJ2-3; 16 nucleotides agree with TRBD2. This CDR3 region has 19 residues. V was clipped by 4 bases and J by 2 bases; unmatched bases: 10. From germline, CDR1 is SGHRS and CDR2 YFSETQ. The CDR3 DNA sequence: TGCGCCAGCAGCAGATCGGGACTAGCGGGAGGGCCGATCACAGATACGCAGTATTTT. Protein product: CASSRSGLAGGPITDTQYF.

This rearrangement joins TRBV5-1 to TRBJ1-4; 7 bases fit TRBD1. V dropped 7 bases and J dropped 3; count of bases not matched to a gene: 6. The CDR3 has 14 residues. Germline CDR1 reads SGHRS; CDR2 reads YFSETQ. CDR3 sequence reads: CASGNRGPNEKLFF. CDR3 DNA sequence: TGCGCCAGCGGAAACAGGGGCCCTAATGAAAAACTGTTTTTT.

In its sample, this clone was seen a few times. This sequence joins TRBV5-1 and TRBJ1-1; 8 bases match TRBD1. Germline V gives CDR1 SGHRS, CDR2 YFSETQ. The CDR3 covers 12 residues. V lost 3 bases, J lost 10 bases, and 5 bases stayed unmatched. In nucleotides, the CDR3 is TGCGCCAGCAGCTATGAGACAGGGGCAGCTTTCTTT. Translating gives CASSYETGAAFF.

The chain links TRBV19 to TRBJ1-1, with unresolved D. Germline V gives CDR1 LNHDA, CDR2 SQIVND (reference sequence). Trimming took off 6 bases at V and 0 bases at J, with 17 bases between the two ends. The CDR3 has 16 amino acids. The chain's CDR3 is CASRRAHPVMNTEAFF. CDR3 bases: TGTGCCAGTAGGAGGGCCCACCCGGTAATGAACACTGAAGCTTTCTTT.

The V call is TRBV6-5, the J call TRBJ2-7; D may be TRBD2 (6 bases). Germline V gene data show CDR1 as MNHEY and CDR2 as SVGAGI. V was trimmed by 8 bases and J by 4 bases, leaving 15 bases between them. CDR3 length: 13 amino acids. CDR3 residues: CASSLAQFYEQYF. CDR3 coding DNA: TGTGCCAGCTCCCTAGCGCAGTTTTACGAGCAGTACTTC.